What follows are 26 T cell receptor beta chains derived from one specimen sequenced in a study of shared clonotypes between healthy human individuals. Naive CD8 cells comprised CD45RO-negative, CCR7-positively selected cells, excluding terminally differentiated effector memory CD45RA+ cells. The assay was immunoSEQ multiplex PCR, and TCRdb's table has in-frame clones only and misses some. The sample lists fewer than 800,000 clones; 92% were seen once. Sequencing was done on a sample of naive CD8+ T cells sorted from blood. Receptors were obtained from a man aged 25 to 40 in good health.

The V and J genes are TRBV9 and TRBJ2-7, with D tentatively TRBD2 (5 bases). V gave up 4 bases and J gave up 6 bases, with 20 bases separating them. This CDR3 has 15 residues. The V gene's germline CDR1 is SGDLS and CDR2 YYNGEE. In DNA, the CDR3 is TGTGCCAGCAGCTACCAAGGGAGACCTTCCGGCGAGCAGTACTTC. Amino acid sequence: CASSYQGRPSGEQYF. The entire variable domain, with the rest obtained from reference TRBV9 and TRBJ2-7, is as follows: DSGVTQTPKHLITATGQRVTLRCSPRSGDLSVYWYQQSLDQGLQFLIQYYNGEERAKGNILERFSAQQFPDLHSELNLSSLELGDSALYFCASSYQGRPSGEQYFGPGTRLTVT.

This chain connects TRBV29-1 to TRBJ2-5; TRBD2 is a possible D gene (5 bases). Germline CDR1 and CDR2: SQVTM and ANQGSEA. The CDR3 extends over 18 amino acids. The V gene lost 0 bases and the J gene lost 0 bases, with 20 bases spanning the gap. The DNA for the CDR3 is TGCAGCGTTGAAGATCAAGGGCCCAAGAGGGATGACCAAGAGACCCAGTACTTC. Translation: CSVEDQGPKRDDQETQYF.

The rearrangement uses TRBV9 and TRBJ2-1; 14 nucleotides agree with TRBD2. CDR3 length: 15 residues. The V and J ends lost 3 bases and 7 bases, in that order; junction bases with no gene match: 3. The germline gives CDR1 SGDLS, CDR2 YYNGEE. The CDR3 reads CASSGGTSGRNEQFF. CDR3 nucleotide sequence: TGTGCCAGCAGCGGGGGGACTAGCGGGAGAAATGAGCAGTTCTTC.

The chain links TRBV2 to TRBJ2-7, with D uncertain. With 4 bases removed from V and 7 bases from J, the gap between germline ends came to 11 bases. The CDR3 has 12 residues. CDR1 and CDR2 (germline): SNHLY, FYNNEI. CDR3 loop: CASSAQVFEQYF. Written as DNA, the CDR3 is TGTGCCAGCAGTGCTCAGGTTTTTGAGCAGTACTTC.

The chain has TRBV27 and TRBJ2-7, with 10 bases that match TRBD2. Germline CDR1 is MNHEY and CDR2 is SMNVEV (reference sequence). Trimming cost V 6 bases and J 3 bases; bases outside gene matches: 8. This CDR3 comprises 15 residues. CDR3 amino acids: CASRFASGRRYEQYF. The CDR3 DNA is TGTGCCAGCAGGTTCGCTAGCGGGAGACGCTACGAGCAGTACTTC.

The CDR3: CASRTSGTSIGELFF. CDR3 in DNA: TGTGCCAGCCGCACGTCCGGGACTAGCATCGGGGAGCTGTTTTTT. J is TRBJ2-2 and V is TRBV11-2, with 9 bases identical to TRBD2. The CDR3 covers 15 residues. With V trimmed by 8 bases and J by 7 bases, 11 bases remained unmatched. CDR1 and CDR2 from the germline V gene are SGHAT and FQNNGV. Drawing the rest from reference TRBV11-2 and TRBJ2-2, the complete variable domain is EAGVAQSPRYKIIEKRQSVAFWCNPISGHATLYWYQQILGQGPKLLIQFQNNGVVDDSQLPKDRFSAERLKGVDSTLKIQPAKLEDSAVYLCASRTSGTSIGELFFGEGSRLTVL.

The CDR3 nucleotides are TGTGCCAGTAGTATCACTAGCGGGATCTTGGATGAGCAGTTCTTC. Translating it yields CASSITSGILDEQFF. The chain couples TRBV19 to TRBJ2-1, with 10 bases that match TRBD2. With 3 bases clipped from V and 8 bases from J, the junction kept 7 bases outside the gene matches. The CDR3 has 15 amino acids. The V gene's germline CDR1 is LNHDA and CDR2 SQIVND (reference sequence).

CDR3 loop: CASSPRRSRLGTEAFF. The CDR3, as DNA: TGTGCCAGCAGCCCCAGGCGAAGTCGGCTCGGCACTGAAGCTTTCTTT. The J gene is TRBJ1-1, the V gene TRBV14; D is undetermined. The V and J ends lost 4 bases and 4 bases respectively, with 19 bases between them. The CDR3 contains 16 residues. Germline V gives CDR1 SGHDN, CDR2 FVKESK.

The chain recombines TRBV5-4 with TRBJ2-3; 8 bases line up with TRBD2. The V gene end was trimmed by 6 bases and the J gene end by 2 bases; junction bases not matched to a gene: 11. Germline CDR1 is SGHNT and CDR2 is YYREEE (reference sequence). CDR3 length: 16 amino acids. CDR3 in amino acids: CASTAGAGGLTDTQYF. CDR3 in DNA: TGTGCCAGCACCGCTGGGGCGGGAGGCCTCACAGATACGCAGTATTTT.

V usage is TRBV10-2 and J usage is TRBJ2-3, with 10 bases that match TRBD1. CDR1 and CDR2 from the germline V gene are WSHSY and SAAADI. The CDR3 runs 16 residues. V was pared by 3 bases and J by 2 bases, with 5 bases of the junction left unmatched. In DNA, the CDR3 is TGCGCCAGCAGTGATTCGGACAGGGGGTACACAGATACGCAGTATTTT. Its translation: CASSDSDRGYTDTQYF.

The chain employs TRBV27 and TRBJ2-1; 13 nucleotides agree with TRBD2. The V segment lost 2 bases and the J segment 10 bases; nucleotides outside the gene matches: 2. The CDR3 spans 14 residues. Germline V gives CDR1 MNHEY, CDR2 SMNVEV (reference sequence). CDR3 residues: CASSLGLAGEEQFF. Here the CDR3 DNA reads TGTGCCAGCAGTTTAGGACTAGCGGGAGAGGAGCAGTTCTTC.

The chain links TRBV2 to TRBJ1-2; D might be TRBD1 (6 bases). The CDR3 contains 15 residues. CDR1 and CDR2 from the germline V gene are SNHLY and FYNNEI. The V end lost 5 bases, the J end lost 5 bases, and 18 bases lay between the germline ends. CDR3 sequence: CASSTEPGARYGYTF. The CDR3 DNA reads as TGTGCCAGCAGTACTGAACCAGGGGCCCGATATGGCTACACCTTC.

The chain's CDR3 is CASSPGTSREQYF. CDR3 sequence (DNA): TGTGCCAGCAGTCCCGGGACATCGCGCGAGCAGTACTTC. V gene TRBV27 combines with J gene TRBJ2-7, with D maybe TRBD1 (6 bases). Germline CDR1 MNHEY, CDR2 SMNVEV (reference sequence). The V gene lost 5 bases and the J gene lost 6 bases, with 14 bases spanning the gap. The CDR3 extends over 13 amino acids.

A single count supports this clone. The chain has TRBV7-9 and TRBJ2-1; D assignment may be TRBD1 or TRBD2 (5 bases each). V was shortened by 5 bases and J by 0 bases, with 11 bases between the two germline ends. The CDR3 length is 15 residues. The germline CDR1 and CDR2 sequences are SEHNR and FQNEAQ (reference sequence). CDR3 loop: CASSPTGASYNEQFF. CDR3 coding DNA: TGTGCCAGCAGCCCCACCGGGGCCTCCTACAATGAGCAGTTCTTC.

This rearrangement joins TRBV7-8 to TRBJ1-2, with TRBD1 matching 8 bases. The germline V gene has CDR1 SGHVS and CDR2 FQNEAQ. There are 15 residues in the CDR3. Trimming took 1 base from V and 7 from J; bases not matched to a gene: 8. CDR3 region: CASSLGRTGFIGYTF. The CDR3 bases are TGTGCCAGCAGCTTAGGGCGGACAGGGTTTATTGGCTACACCTTC.

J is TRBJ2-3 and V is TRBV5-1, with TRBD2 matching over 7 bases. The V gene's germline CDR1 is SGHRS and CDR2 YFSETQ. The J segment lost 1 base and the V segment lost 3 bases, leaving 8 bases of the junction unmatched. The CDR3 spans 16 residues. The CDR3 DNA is TGCGCCAGCAGCTCCCTTATGGCGGGAGGCACAGATACGCAGTATTTT. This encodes CASSSLMAGGTDTQYF. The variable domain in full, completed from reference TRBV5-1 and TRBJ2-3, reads KAGVTQTPRYLIKTRGQQVTLSCSPISGHRSVSWYQQTPGQGLQFLFEYFSETQRNKGNFPGRFSGRQFSNSRSEMNVSTLELGDSALYLCASSSLMAGGTDTQYFGPGTRLTVL.

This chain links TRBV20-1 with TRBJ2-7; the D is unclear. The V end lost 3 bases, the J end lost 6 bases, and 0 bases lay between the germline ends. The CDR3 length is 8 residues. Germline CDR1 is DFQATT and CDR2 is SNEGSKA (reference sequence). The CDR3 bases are TGCAGTGCTAGCGAGCAGTACTTC. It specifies CSASEQYF.

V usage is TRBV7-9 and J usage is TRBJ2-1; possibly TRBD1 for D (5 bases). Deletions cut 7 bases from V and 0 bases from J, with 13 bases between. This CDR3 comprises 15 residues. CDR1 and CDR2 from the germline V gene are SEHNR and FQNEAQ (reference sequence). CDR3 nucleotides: TGTGCCAGCAAGATGACAGCGAGCTCCTACAATGAGCAGTTCTTC. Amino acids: CASKMTASSYNEQFF.

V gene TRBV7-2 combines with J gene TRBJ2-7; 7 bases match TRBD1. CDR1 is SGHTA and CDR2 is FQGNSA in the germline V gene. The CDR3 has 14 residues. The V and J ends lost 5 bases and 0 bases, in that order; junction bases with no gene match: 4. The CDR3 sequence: CASSATGTSYEQYF. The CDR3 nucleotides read TGTGCCAGCAGCGCGACAGGGACCTCCTACGAGCAGTACTTC.

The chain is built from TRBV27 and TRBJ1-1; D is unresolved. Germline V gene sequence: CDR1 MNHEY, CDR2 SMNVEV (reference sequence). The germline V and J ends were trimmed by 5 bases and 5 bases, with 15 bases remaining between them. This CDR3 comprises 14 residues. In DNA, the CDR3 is TGTGCCAGCAGTGAGGGCCAAATGAGGACTGAAGCTTTCTTT. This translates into CASSEGQMRTEAFF.

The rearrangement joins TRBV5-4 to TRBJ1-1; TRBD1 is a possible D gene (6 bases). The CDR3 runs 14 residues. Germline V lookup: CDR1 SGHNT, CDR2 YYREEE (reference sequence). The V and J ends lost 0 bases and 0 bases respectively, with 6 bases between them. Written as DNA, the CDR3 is TGTGCCAGCAGCTTGGGGACAGTGAACACTGAAGCTTTCTTT. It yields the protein CASSLGTVNTEAFF.

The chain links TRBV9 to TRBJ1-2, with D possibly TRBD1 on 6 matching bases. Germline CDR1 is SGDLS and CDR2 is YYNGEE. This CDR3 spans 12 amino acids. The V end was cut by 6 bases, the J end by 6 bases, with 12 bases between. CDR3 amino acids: CASKQGYNGYTF. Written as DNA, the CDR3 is TGTGCCAGCAAACAGGGATATAATGGCTACACCTTC.

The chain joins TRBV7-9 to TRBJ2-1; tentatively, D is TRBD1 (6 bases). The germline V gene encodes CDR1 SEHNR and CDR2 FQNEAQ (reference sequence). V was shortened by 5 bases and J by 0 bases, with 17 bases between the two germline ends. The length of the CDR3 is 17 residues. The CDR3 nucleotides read TGTGCCAGCAGCCAGCTAACAGGGAGAAGCTCCTACAATGAGCAGTTCTTC. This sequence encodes CASSQLTGRSSYNEQFF. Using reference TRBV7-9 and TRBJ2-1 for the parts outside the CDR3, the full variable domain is DTGVSQNPRHKITKRGQNVTFRCDPISEHNRLYWYRQTLGQGPEFLTYFQNEAQLEKSRLLSDRFSAERPKGSFSTLEIQRTEQGDSAMYLCASSQLTGRSSYNEQFFGPGTRLTVL.

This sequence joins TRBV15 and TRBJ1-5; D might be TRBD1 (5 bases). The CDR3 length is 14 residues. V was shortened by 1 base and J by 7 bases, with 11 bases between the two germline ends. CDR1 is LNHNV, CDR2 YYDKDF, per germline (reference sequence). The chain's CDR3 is CATSRGPWGQPQHF. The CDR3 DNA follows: TGTGCCACCAGCAGAGGGCCCTGGGGGCAGCCCCAGCATTTT.

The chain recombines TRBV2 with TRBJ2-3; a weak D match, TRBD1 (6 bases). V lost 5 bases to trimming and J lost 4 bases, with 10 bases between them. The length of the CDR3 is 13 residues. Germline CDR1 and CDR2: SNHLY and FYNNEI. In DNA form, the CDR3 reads TGTGCCAGCAGTACAGGGTTCCCAGATACGCAGTATTTT. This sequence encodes CASSTGFPDTQYF.

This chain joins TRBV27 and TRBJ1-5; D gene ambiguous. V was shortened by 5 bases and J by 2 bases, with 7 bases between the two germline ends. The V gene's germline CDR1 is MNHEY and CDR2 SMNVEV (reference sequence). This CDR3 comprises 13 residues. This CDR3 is CASSMDGNQPQHF. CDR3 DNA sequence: TGTGCCAGCAGTATGGACGGCAATCAGCCCCAGCATTTT.